The table lists the clone carrying this T cell receptor (beta chain) with a few counts. The antigen remains unidentified. TCRdb passed the RT-PCR reads through MiXCR, listing each CDR3 protein once. This repertoire shows hundreds of thousands of distinct CDR3 sequences, approximately 16% found once; its top ten account for about 3%. This CDR3 is built from 14 residues. The V gene's germline CDR1 is KGHSH and CDR2 LQKENI. The junction had 6 bases not matched to a gene; V was cut back by 3 bases and J by 5 bases. This sample was taken from a study of response to subunit inactivated influenza vaccine. The study's findings and limits: Only a handful of new T cells, the authors suggested, are recruited with each seasonal influenza vaccination.

This specimen was CD4+ T cells sorted from PBMCs, taken roughly 24 months after vaccination. This chain joins TRBV18 and TRBJ2-7, with TRBD1 matching 8 bases. The receptor's source is a man between 50 and 69 years old who received an inactivated influenza vaccine. CDR3 region: CASSPDRGFNEQYF. CDR3 coding DNA: TGTGCCAGCTCACCCGACAGGGGTTTTAACGAGCAGTACTTC.